One sample yielded the 27 T cell receptor beta chains listed below, sequenced in a study of cytomegalovirus exposure and HLA in healthy donors. 13 Jbeta primers and 60 Vbeta primers were used for the PCR. Profiling relied on immunoSEQ multiplex PCR, and the TCRdb table lists in-frame clones only, not all of them. Of approximately 290,000 clones listed, 80% are singletons. Sample: PBMCs. The receptors were gathered from a girl aged 2 to 9 in good health and CMV-seronegative.

The chain couples TRBV28 to TRBJ2-2; possibly TRBD1 for D (6 bases). The germline V gene encodes CDR1 MDHEN and CDR2 SYDVKM. The V end was cut by 1 base, the J end by 6 bases, with 6 bases between. There are 13 residues in the CDR3. CDR3: CASSLSGAGELFF. In DNA form, the CDR3 reads TGTGCCAGCAGTTTATCAGGGGCCGGGGAGCTGTTTTTT.

The rearrangement joins TRBV4-2 to TRBJ2-1; TRBD2 aligns across 9 bases. This CDR3 is 15 amino acids long. V gave up 1 base and J gave up 8 bases; unmatched junction bases: 6. Germline V gives CDR1 LGHNA, CDR2 YNFKEQ. The CDR3 DNA sequence: TGTGCCAGCAGCCAAGTCTATAGCGGGAGCTATGAGCAGTTCTTC. Its translation is CASSQVYSGSYEQFF.

Here the CDR3 reads CASTVTGKDYGYTF. CDR3 coding DNA: TGTGCCAGCACGGTGACGGGAAAGGACTATGGCTACACCTTC. The chain uses TRBV5-5 and TRBJ1-2; D gene uncertain. Germline V gene data show CDR1 as SGHKS and CDR2 as YYEKEE (reference sequence). V shed 6 bases and J shed 3 bases, with 15 bases lying between them. CDR3 length equals 14 residues.

This rearrangement joins TRBV5-1 to TRBJ2-5; 10 bases align to TRBD1. The CDR3 contains 16 residues. Germline V gene lookup returns CDR1 SGHRS and CDR2 YFSETQ. V was pared by 7 bases and J by 1 base, with 10 bases of the junction left unmatched. CDR3 loop: CASGWGGQGPQETQYF. The DNA for the CDR3 is TGCGCCAGCGGCTGGGGGGGACAGGGGCCCCAAGAGACCCAGTACTTC.

The rearrangement uses TRBV27 and TRBJ2-3, with TRBD1 identical over 7 bases. J lost 4 bases, V lost 7 bases, and 8 bases had no gene match. The CDR3 spans 14 residues. Germline CDR1 reads MNHEY; CDR2 reads SMNVEV (reference sequence). The CDR3 DNA reads TGTGCCAGCAACTATATAGGGGGCGCAGATACGCAGTATTTT. It codes for CASNYIGGADTQYF.

The chain is built from TRBV5-1 and TRBJ1-2; 8 nucleotides align to TRBD1. The CDR3 length is 16 residues. The trim removed 0 bases at V and 6 bases at J, leaving 10 bases unmatched. The V gene's germline CDR1 is SGHRS and CDR2 YFSETQ. CDR3 sequence: CASSLAGGQGYHGYTF. CDR3 in DNA: TGCGCCAGCAGCTTGGCCGGAGGACAGGGCTACCATGGCTACACCTTC.

The chain has TRBV5-1 and TRBJ1-2, with D maybe TRBD1 (5 bases). The CDR3 is made up of 17 amino acids. Trimming left V 9 bases short and J 2 bases short, with 26 bases between. Per germline, CDR1 SGHRS and CDR2 YFSETQ. The DNA of the CDR3 is TGCGCCACCCCTCCCCTAGGGGCAGGGCAGTGGAACTATGGCTACACCTTC. Encoded protein: CATPPLGAGQWNYGYTF.

This rearrangement joins TRBV6-1 to TRBJ1-4; D not certain. Germline loops: CDR1 MNHNS, CDR2 SASEGT. Trimming shortened V by 2 bases and J by 4 bases, and 14 bases separated the two germline ends. The CDR3 is made up of 16 amino acids. This CDR3 reads CASSENSRRINEKLFF. The DNA for the CDR3 is TGTGCCAGCAGTGAAAACAGCCGACGTATTAATGAAAAACTGTTTTTT.

As for this clone: The junction departs from the called germline gene at one end, perhaps through a read error. The gene calls are TRBV10-3 and TRBJ1-2; TRBD1 matches at 8 bases. CDR1 and CDR2 (germline): ENHRY, SYGVKD. CDR3 size: 15 residues. CDR3 bases: TGTGCCATCGGTGAGTGGGCAGGGGGCGACTATGGCTACACCTTC. Translating it yields CAIGEWAGGDYGYTF.

This clone has only a few counts. The J gene is TRBJ1-5, the V gene TRBV6-5, with D maybe TRBD1 (5 bases). Trimming left V 4 bases short and J 6 bases short, with 10 bases between. Per germline, CDR1 MNHEY and CDR2 SVGAGI. The CDR3 length is 13 residues. The CDR3 region is CASSSTRGQPQHF. For the CDR3, the DNA is TGTGCCAGCAGTTCCACAAGGGGTCAGCCCCAGCATTTT.

The chain has TRBV15 and TRBJ1-5; TRBD1 matches 7 bases. This CDR3 comprises 22 residues. Germline V gene lookup returns CDR1 LNHNV and CDR2 YYDKDF (reference sequence). V was clipped by 4 bases and J by 4 bases; unmatched bases: 28. The CDR3 protein is CATSKEGFSGQAFLGGNQPQHF. As DNA, the CDR3 is TGTGCCACCAGCAAGGAGGGTTTCTCCGGACAGGCATTTCTGGGTGGAAATCAGCCCCAGCATTTT.

J is TRBJ1-2 and V is TRBV5-6; unclear D gene. The germline CDR1 and CDR2 sequences are SGHDT and YYEEEE. This CDR3 region has 11 residues. V dropped 4 bases and J dropped 3 bases, with 4 bases sitting between them. CDR3 in amino acids: CASSRDYGYTF. The CDR3 nucleotides read TGTGCCAGCAGCCGCGACTATGGCTACACCTTC. The full variable domain, in which reference TRBV5-6 and TRBJ1-2 provide the parts outside the CDR3, is DAGVTQSPTHLIKTRGQQVTLRCSPKSGHDTVSWYQQALGQGPQFIFQYYEEEERQRGNFPDRFSGHQFPNYSSELNVNALLLGDSALYLCASSRDYGYTFGSGTRLTVV.

This chain links TRBV5-1 with TRBJ2-7; maybe TRBD2 (5 bases). The CDR3 has 13 amino acids. Between the trimmed V and J ends, which lost 2 bases and 6 bases, there was a span of 12 bases. The germline gives CDR1 SGHRS, CDR2 YFSETQ. The CDR3 loop reads CASSFRAGPEQYF. CDR3 nucleotide sequence: TGCGCCAGCAGCTTTCGGGCGGGCCCCGAGCAGTACTTC.

The chain is built from TRBV4-2 and TRBJ2-2; 7 positions agree with TRBD1. The CDR3 is 17 amino acids. Trimming took 2 bases from V and 0 from J; bases not matched to a gene: 6. CDR1 is LGHNA, CDR2 YNFKEQ, per germline. CDR3 protein: CASSQFATGPNTGELFF. CDR3 nucleotides: TGTGCCAGCAGCCAATTTGCGACAGGGCCGAACACCGGGGAGCTGTTTTTT.

This clone was picked up a small number of times. V is TRBV19 and J is TRBJ1-2; unclear D gene. The germline V gene encodes CDR1 LNHDA and CDR2 SQIVND (reference sequence). V shed 5 bases and J shed 2 bases, with 12 bases lying between them. The CDR3 sequence is 14 residues long. The DNA of the CDR3 is TGTGCCAGTAGTGACCCGGGAATCAACTATGGCTACACCTTC. Translated: CASSDPGINYGYTF.

This chain uses TRBV2 with TRBJ1-1; 7 bases align to TRBD1. CDR1 and CDR2 (germline): SNHLY, FYNNEI. V dropped 7 bases and J dropped 6; count of bases not matched to a gene: 14. The CDR3 extends over 15 amino acids. CDR3 in amino acids: CASTLRRQGVPEAFF. CDR3 in DNA: TGTGCCAGCACTCTACGGCGGCAGGGGGTCCCTGAAGCTTTCTTT.

As DNA, the CDR3 is TGTGCCAGCAGTGCGGGGGGCGAAAACTATGGCTACACCTTC. Its protein is CASSAGGENYGYTF. The rearrangement joins TRBV9 to TRBJ1-2; maybe TRBD1 (6 bases). Trimming shortened V by 5 bases and J by 2 bases, and 13 bases separated the two germline ends. The CDR3 runs 14 residues. The germline V gene has CDR1 SGDLS and CDR2 YYNGEE.

CDR3 coding DNA: TGTGCCAGCAGCGTAGACGGGGGGGCCCTTTCACCCCTCCACTTT. Residues: CASSVDGGALSPLHF. This chain links TRBV9 with TRBJ1-6; tentatively, D is TRBD1 (6 bases). The CDR3 covers 15 residues. V dropped 0 bases and J dropped 9 bases, with 13 bases sitting between them. Germline V gene sequence: CDR1 SGDLS, CDR2 YYNGEE. The variable domain in full, with the rest retrieved from reference TRBV9 and TRBJ1-6, is DSGVTQTPKHLITATGQRVTLRCSPRSGDLSVYWYQQSLDQGLQFLIQYYNGEERAKGNILERFSAQQFPDLHSELNLSSLELGDSALYFCASSVDGGALSPLHFGNGTRLTVT.

This chain links TRBV4-1 with TRBJ2-1; 11 bases map to TRBD2. The CDR3 length is 17 residues. V lost 4 bases, J lost 7 bases, and 12 bases stayed unmatched. Germline-derived CDR1 and CDR2 are MGHRA and YSYEKL. The CDR3 coding sequence is TGCGCCAGCAGCCCCCGCGATAGCGGGGGGGCAGTAAATGAGCAGTTCTTC. Translating gives CASSPRDSGGAVNEQFF.

V usage is TRBV27 and J usage is TRBJ2-3; 9 nucleotides agree with TRBD1. This CDR3 comprises 16 residues. The V gene end was trimmed by 5 bases and the J gene end by 2 bases; junction bases not matched to a gene: 8. Germline loops: CDR1 MNHEY, CDR2 SMNVEV (reference sequence). CDR3 DNA: TGTGCCAGCAGTCAAACTAGGACAGGGGCCACAGATACGCAGTATTTT. This codes for CASSQTRTGATDTQYF.

The chain uses TRBV27 and TRBJ1-1, with D uncertain. CDR1 and CDR2 (germline): MNHEY, SMNVEV (reference sequence). The CDR3 has 13 amino acids. Trimming pared 3 bases from V and 4 bases from J, leaving 9 bases between. This CDR3 is CASSFGAPTEAFF. CDR3 coding DNA: TGTGCCAGCAGTTTTGGAGCGCCCACTGAAGCTTTCTTT.

The V call is TRBV5-1, the J call TRBJ2-1; D is ambiguous. Germline V gene lookup returns CDR1 SGHRS and CDR2 YFSETQ. Trimming took off 1 base at V and 3 bases at J, with 5 bases between the two ends. This CDR3 is built from 13 residues. CDR3 DNA sequence: TGCGCCAGCAGCTTGCCCCTCTACAATGAGCAGTTCTTC. This codes for CASSLPLYNEQFF.

This clone has just a few counts. In nucleotides, the CDR3 is TGTGCCAGCAGTGAAGGACTAGCGGGGGGGAGCACAGATACGCAGTATTTT. Amino acid sequence: CASSEGLAGGSTDTQYF. The chain is built from TRBV6-1 and TRBJ2-3; 14 nucleotides match TRBD2. Germline values: CDR1 MNHNS, CDR2 SASEGT. The CDR3 is 17 residues long. Trimming at V came to 1 base and at J to 0 bases, leaving 0 bases not matched to a gene.

The rearrangement links TRBV6-5 to TRBJ2-1; 7 bases are shared with TRBD1. The germline V gene has CDR1 MNHEY and CDR2 SVGAGI. J gave up 4 bases and V 2 bases, and 2 bases lay outside the gene matches. The CDR3 is made up of 14 amino acids. CDR3 nucleotides: TGTGCCAGCAGTTACCCAGGGGGATACAATGAGCAGTTCTTC. Protein: CASSYPGGYNEQFF.

V and J are TRBV28 and TRBJ2-7; 9 bases align to TRBD1. This CDR3 comprises 14 residues. V shed 4 bases, J shed 3 bases, and the junction held 4 bases outside the gene matches. In germline, CDR1 is MDHEN, CDR2 SYDVKM. The chain's CDR3 is CASSSGTGFYEQYF. CDR3 DNA sequence: TGTGCCAGCAGTTCCGGGACAGGGTTCTACGAGCAGTACTTC.

This chain links TRBV6-6 with TRBJ1-6; perhaps TRBD1 as D (6 bases). The CDR3 totals 14 residues. Germline V gene lookup returns CDR1 MNHNY and CDR2 SVGAGI (reference sequence). V was pared by 8 bases and J by 0 bases, with 8 bases between. Here the CDR3 DNA reads TGTGCCAGCGGACAGAGCTCCTATAATTCACCCCTCCACTTT. As protein: CASGQSSYNSPLHF.

The rearrangement uses TRBV5-4 and TRBJ2-2, with 12 bases aligning to TRBD2. The CDR3 has 18 amino acids. Germline CDR1 SGHNT, CDR2 YYREEE (reference sequence). With 0 bases clipped from V and 6 bases from J, the junction kept 9 bases outside the gene matches. CDR3: CASSLGIVASGGAGELFF. CDR3 in DNA: TGTGCCAGCAGCTTGGGAATCGTGGCTAGCGGGGGGGCCGGGGAGCTGTTTTTT.